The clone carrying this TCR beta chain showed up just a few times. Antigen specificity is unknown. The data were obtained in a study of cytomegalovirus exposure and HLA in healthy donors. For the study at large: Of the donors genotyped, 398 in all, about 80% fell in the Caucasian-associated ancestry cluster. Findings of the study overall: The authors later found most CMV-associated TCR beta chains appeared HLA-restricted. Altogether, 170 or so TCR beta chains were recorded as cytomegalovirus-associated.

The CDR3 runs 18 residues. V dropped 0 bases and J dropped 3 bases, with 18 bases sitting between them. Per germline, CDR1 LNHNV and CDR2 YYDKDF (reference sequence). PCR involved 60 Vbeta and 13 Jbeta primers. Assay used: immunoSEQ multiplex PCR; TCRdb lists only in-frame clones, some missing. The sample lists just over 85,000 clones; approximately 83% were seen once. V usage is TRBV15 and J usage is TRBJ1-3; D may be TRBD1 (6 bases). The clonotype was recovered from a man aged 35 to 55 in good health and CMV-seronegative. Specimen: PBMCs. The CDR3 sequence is CATSRDGPNRAGGNTIYF. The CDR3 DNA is TGTGCCACCAGCAGAGATGGCCCAAACAGGGCGGGTGGAAACACCATATATTTT.